The 26 T cell receptor beta chains below come from one sample, sequenced in a study of T cells in localized non-small cell lung cancer. Using immunoSEQ multiplex PCR, the repertoire was profiled, and TCRdb retains in-frame clones only, with some absent. The profile shows more than 25,000 clones, more than 75% of them singletons. Sequenced here: peripheral blood, sampled before any cancer treatment. All receptors derive from a woman between 35 and 75 years old with stage I lung adenocarcinoma.

The chain combines TRBV7-9 with TRBJ2-2, with 8 bases aligning to TRBD1. The length of the CDR3 is 17 residues. Trimming took 4 bases from V and 5 from J; bases not matched to a gene: 12. Germline assignment: CDR1 SEHNR and CDR2 FQNEAQ (reference sequence). The CDR3 nucleotides read TGTGCCAGCAGCTGGGCGGGACAGGTGACTGTAACCGGGGAGCTGTTTTTT. Protein: CASSWAGQVTVTGELFF. The full variable domain, completed using reference TRBV7-9 and TRBJ2-2, is DTGVSQNPRHKITKRGQNVTFRCDPISEHNRLYWYRQTLGQGPEFLTYFQNEAQLEKSRLLSDRFSAERPKGSFSTLEIQRTEQGDSAMYLCASSWAGQVTVTGELFFGEGSRLTVL.

This clone was detected once. This chain connects TRBV6-5 to TRBJ1-5, with D perhaps TRBD1 (5 bases). Trimming took 3 bases from V and 9 from J, leaving 15 bases between them. Germline loops: CDR1 MNHEY, CDR2 SVGAGI. This CDR3 is built from 14 residues. CDR3 amino acids: CASSYTGPQGPQHF. In DNA form, the CDR3 reads TGTGCCAGCAGTTATACAGGCCCCCAAGGGCCCCAGCATTTT.

This chain joins TRBV5-6 and TRBJ1-2; a weak D match, TRBD1 (5 bases). CDR3 size: 14 residues. Trimming took off 3 bases at V and 3 bases at J, with 12 bases between the two ends. CDR1 is SGHDT and CDR2 is YYEEEE in the germline V gene. CDR3 loop: CASSSIQDYYGYTF. The CDR3 DNA reads as TGTGCCAGCAGCTCTATACAGGACTACTATGGCTACACCTTC.

This clone was detected a few times. The chain links TRBV7-9 to TRBJ1-4; D is possibly TRBD1 (5 bases). The V end lost 2 bases, the J end lost 7 bases, and 14 bases lay between the germline ends. Germline V gene lookup returns CDR1 SEHNR and CDR2 FQNEAQ (reference sequence). This CDR3 is 15 amino acids long. The CDR3 DNA is TGTGCCAGCAGCTTAAATTCGGGGGTAACTGAAAAACTGTTTTTT. Translated, it gives CASSLNSGVTEKLFF. The whole variable domain, remainder taken from reference TRBV7-9 and TRBJ1-4, is DTGVSQNPRHKITKRGQNVTFRCDPISEHNRLYWYRQTLGQGPEFLTYFQNEAQLEKSRLLSDRFSAERPKGSFSTLEIQRTEQGDSAMYLCASSLNSGVTEKLFFGSGTQLSVL.

The chain uses TRBV25-1 and TRBJ1-3; unclear D gene. V lost 2 bases and J 4 bases, leaving 9 bases between the germline ends. The germline gives CDR1 MGHDK, CDR2 SYGVNS. CDR3 length equals 14 residues. DNA of the CDR3: TGTGCCAGCAGTGAAAGGGTCGCAGGAAACACCATATATTTT. This encodes CASSERVAGNTIYF.

The rearrangement uses TRBV30 and TRBJ1-3; TRBD1 matches at 9 bases. J lost 0 bases, V lost 5 bases, and 2 bases had no gene match. This CDR3 has 14 residues. Per germline, CDR1 GTSNPN and CDR2 SVGIG (reference sequence). The CDR3 DNA reads TGTGCCTGGGGGACAGGGACCTCTGGAAACACCATATATTTT. Protein: CAWGTGTSGNTIYF.

CDR3 DNA: TGCGCCAGCCAGGGGAACACTGAAGCTTTCTTT. Its protein product is CASQGNTEAFF. J is TRBJ1-1 and V is TRBV5-1; possible D gene TRBD1, 5 bases. With 7 bases removed from V and 1 base from J, the gap between germline ends came to 5 bases. From germline, CDR1 is SGHRS and CDR2 YFSETQ. This CDR3 contains 11 residues.

The rearrangement uses TRBV7-9 and TRBJ1-5; no clear D gene. The germline V and J ends were trimmed by 1 base and 3 bases, with 1 base remaining between them. Germline CDR1 reads SEHNR; CDR2 reads FQNEAQ (reference sequence). The CDR3 contains 12 residues. The CDR3: CASSLDNQPQHF. CDR3 nucleotide sequence: TGTGCCAGCAGCTTAGACAATCAGCCCCAGCATTTT.

This sequence joins TRBV9 and TRBJ2-5; TRBD1 is a possible D gene (5 bases). This CDR3 comprises 15 residues. V was trimmed by 2 bases and J by 5 bases, leaving 16 bases between them. The germline V gene encodes CDR1 SGDLS and CDR2 YYNGEE. In DNA, the CDR3 is TGTGCCAGCAGCGTGACCGCTAGGGCAGGGGAGACCCAGTACTTC. Translating it yields CASSVTARAGETQYF.

A few counts support this clone. V usage is TRBV19 and J usage is TRBJ1-1; 7 nucleotides agree with TRBD1. The germline V gene encodes CDR1 LNHDA and CDR2 SQIVND (reference sequence). The CDR3 sequence is 15 residues long. V was clipped by 4 bases and J by 6 bases; unmatched bases: 11. CDR3 in amino acids: CASSRVQQGPAEAFF. Here the CDR3 DNA reads TGTGCCAGTAGTAGGGTACAACAGGGGCCGGCTGAAGCTTTCTTT. The full variable domain, completed using reference TRBV19 and TRBJ1-1, is DGGITQSPKYLFRKEGQNVTLSCEQNLNHDAMYWYRQDPGQGLRLIYYSQIVNDFQKGDIAEGYSVSREKKESFPLTVTSAQKNPTAFYLCASSRVQQGPAEAFFGQGTRLTVV.

This chain links TRBV4-3 with TRBJ1-5; perhaps TRBD1 as D (5 bases). In germline, CDR1 is LGHNA, CDR2 YSLEER. V lost 1 base, J lost 7 bases, and 14 bases lay in between. The CDR3 has 15 amino acids. The CDR3 here is CASSQVRQGAQPQHF. CDR3 bases: TGCGCCAGCAGCCAAGTGAGGCAGGGAGCGCAGCCCCAGCATTTT.

This chain connects TRBV5-1 to TRBJ1-2, with a possible D match to TRBD1 (6 bases). V lost 0 bases, J lost 4 bases, and 22 bases lay in between. The V gene's germline CDR1 is SGHRS and CDR2 YFSETQ. The CDR3 is 18 amino acids. The CDR3 bases are TGCGCCAGCAGCTTGGACTTCAGGGGAGGGACATTAGGCTATGGCTACACCTTC. Translated: CASSLDFRGGTLGYGYTF. The full variable domain, with the rest looked up from reference TRBV5-1 and TRBJ1-2, is KAGVTQTPRYLIKTRGQQVTLSCSPISGHRSVSWYQQTPGQGLQFLFEYFSETQRNKGNFPGRFSGRQFSNSRSEMNVSTLELGDSALYLCASSLDFRGGTLGYGYTFGSGTRLTVV.

This clone was counted once. The chain employs TRBV7-8 and TRBJ1-4, with TRBD1 identical over 7 bases. The germline gives CDR1 SGHVS, CDR2 FQNEAQ. The CDR3 contains 22 residues. V gave up 5 bases and J gave up 3 bases; unmatched junction bases: 27. This CDR3 reads CASSMTLGLTRGVDTPNEKLFF. The CDR3 bases are TGTGCCAGCAGCATGACTCTGGGTCTTACCAGGGGGGTGGACACTCCTAATGAAAAACTGTTTTTT.

J is TRBJ1-5 and V is TRBV6-5, with D possibly TRBD1 on 5 matching bases. This CDR3 is built from 13 residues. Germline V gene data show CDR1 as MNHEY and CDR2 as SVGAGI. V lost 5 bases and J lost 3, with 8 bases in between. The CDR3 loop reads CASSRGNNQPQHF. The DNA for the CDR3 is TGTGCCAGCAGTCGGGGCAACAATCAGCCCCAGCATTTT.

This clone showed up just once. The chain carries TRBV6-9 and TRBJ1-1; no firm D call. V was pared by 3 bases and J by 9 bases, with 8 bases between. Germline assignment: CDR1 MNHGY and CDR2 SVAAGI. The CDR3 is 11 amino acids. This CDR3 is CASSYSRKAFF. Here the CDR3 DNA reads TGTGCCAGCAGTTACTCGAGGAAAGCTTTCTTT.

The chain uses TRBV11-2 and TRBJ1-2; D is ambiguous. This CDR3 has 14 residues. V was clipped by 0 bases and J by 0 bases, with 5 bases between them. CDR1 and CDR2 from the germline V gene are SGHAT and FQNNGV. The CDR3 DNA reads as TGTGCCAGCAGCTTAGAACCTACTAACTATGGCTACACCTTC. It translates to CASSLEPTNYGYTF.

The chain uses TRBV18 and TRBJ1-1, with D unresolved. Trimming removed 2 bases from V and 4 bases from J, with 8 bases in between. The CDR3 consists of 13 residues. Germline CDR1 and CDR2: KGHSH and LQKENI. CDR3 amino acids: CASSPVKGTEAFF. As DNA, the CDR3 is TGTGCCAGCTCACCAGTAAAGGGCACTGAAGCTTTCTTT.

The chain uses TRBV7-2 and TRBJ1-2; no clear D gene. Trimming stripped 5 bases from V and 8 bases from J, with 21 bases between. Germline lookup yields CDR1 SGHTA and CDR2 FQGNSA. The CDR3 contains 15 residues. The CDR3 DNA sequence: TGTGCCAGCAGCCGTTCCGGGTCGAGCGCCTACGGCTACACCTTC. This encodes CASSRSGSSAYGYTF.

A few counts support this clone. The gene calls are TRBV15 and TRBJ2-7, with TRBD1 matching over 12 bases. The trim removed 0 bases at V and 6 bases at J, leaving 6 bases unmatched. From germline, CDR1 is LNHNV and CDR2 YYDKDF (reference sequence). CDR3 length: 16 amino acids. Here the CDR3 DNA reads TGTGCCACCAGCAGAGATATAGGGACAGGGGGCGGCGAGCAGTACTTC. Its protein is CATSRDIGTGGGEQYF.

The chain recombines TRBV15 with TRBJ1-3; unclear D gene. V gave up 0 bases and J gave up 0 bases, with 9 bases separating them. Germline CDR1 and CDR2: LNHNV and YYDKDF (reference sequence). The CDR3 extends over 16 amino acids. CDR3 in DNA: TGTGCCACCAGCAGAGATGTACAGATCTCTGGAAACACCATATATTTT. Its translation: CATSRDVQISGNTIYF.

There are a few counts of this clone. The gene calls are TRBV2 and TRBJ2-1; 9 nucleotides match TRBD2. Germline V gives CDR1 SNHLY, CDR2 FYNNEI. V trimming: 5 bases; J trimming: 9 bases; junction bases outside the gene matches: 5. CDR3 length equals 13 residues. CDR3 nucleotides: TGTGCCAGCAGTACGGAAGCGGGGGGTGAGCAGTTCTTC. Residues: CASSTEAGGEQFF.

This chain uses TRBV10-1 with TRBJ1-6, with D unclear. Trimming removed 2 bases at V and 0 bases at J, with 11 bases between. Germline CDR1 WNHNN, CDR2 SYGVQD (reference sequence). The CDR3 is made up of 17 amino acids. CDR3: CASSESPVSSYNSPLHF. The DNA of the CDR3 is TGCGCCAGCAGTGAGAGCCCCGTAAGCTCCTATAATTCACCCCTCCACTTT.

This clone was seen a single time. The chain employs TRBV29-1 and TRBJ1-1, with D hard to call. V shed 0 bases and J shed 1 base, with 12 bases lying between them. CDR3 size: 15 residues. Germline CDR1 reads SQVTM; CDR2 reads ANQGSEA. The CDR3 bases are TGCAGCGTTGAAGATCTTGCACGGCGGAACACTGAAGCTTTCTTT. This translates into CSVEDLARRNTEAFF.

The chain couples TRBV5-4 to TRBJ1-2; 7 nucleotides agree with TRBD1. Trimming removed 1 base from V and 8 bases from J; junction bases left unmatched: 2. This CDR3 is built from 12 residues. Germline assignment: CDR1 SGHNT and CDR2 YYREEE (reference sequence). The DNA for the CDR3 is TGTGCCAGCAGCTTGCAGGGGGACGGCTACACCTTC. Translated, it gives CASSLQGDGYTF. Filled out from reference TRBV5-4 and TRBJ1-2, the complete variable domain reads ETGVTQSPTHLIKTRGQQVTLRCSSQSGHNTVSWYQQALGQGPQFIFQYYREEENGRGNFPPRFSGLQFPNYSSELNVNALELDDSALYLCASSLQGDGYTFGSGTRLTVV.

This chain joins TRBV6-5 and TRBJ2-7; 12 bases agree with TRBD1. Germline V gene data show CDR1 as MNHEY and CDR2 as SVGAGI. There are 14 residues in the CDR3. V lost 6 bases and J lost 11; bases outside the gene matches: 11. DNA for the CDR3: TGTGCCAGCAGGACCCGGGACAGGGGGCCTAAAGAGTACTTC. It yields the protein CASRTRDRGPKEYF.

The chain carries TRBV6-6 and TRBJ1-3; D may be TRBD1 (5 bases). This CDR3 comprises 14 residues. Germline V gives CDR1 MNHNY, CDR2 SVGAGI (reference sequence). Trimming removed 2 bases at V and 2 bases at J, with 7 bases between. The CDR3 DNA sequence: TGTGCCAGCAGTTACCAGGGTCCTGGAAACACCATATATTTT. Translation gives CASSYQGPGNTIYF.